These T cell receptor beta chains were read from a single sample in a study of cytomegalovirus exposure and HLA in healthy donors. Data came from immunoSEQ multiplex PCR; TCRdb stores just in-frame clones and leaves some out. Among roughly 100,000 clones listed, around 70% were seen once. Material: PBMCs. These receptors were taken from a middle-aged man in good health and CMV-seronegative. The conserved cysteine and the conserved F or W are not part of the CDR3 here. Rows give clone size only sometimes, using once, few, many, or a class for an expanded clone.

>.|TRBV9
ASATDGNSGNTIY
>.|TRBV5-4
ASSSRQGAVYGYT
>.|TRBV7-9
ASSSSTDTQY
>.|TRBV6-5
ASSNILAGAETQY
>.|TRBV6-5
ASSPLGLGETQY
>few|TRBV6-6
ASSYSLTAGYEQY
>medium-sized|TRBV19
ASSPSLSVEQF
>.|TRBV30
AWSSGQGYQETQY
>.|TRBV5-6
ASSLALEQY
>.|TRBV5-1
ASSPNLQVSSGNTIY
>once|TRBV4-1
ASSHGPSGPYEQY
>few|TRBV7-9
ASSTRTEEGDEAF
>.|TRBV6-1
ASRAGTSTGELF
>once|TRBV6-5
ASSYIESPYEQY
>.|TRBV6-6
ASTDRGEQY
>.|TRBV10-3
AIRASAGEQF
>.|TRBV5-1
ASSLTSGYEQY
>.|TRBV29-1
SVGTGGYEQY
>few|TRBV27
ASSLLRDTHQPQH
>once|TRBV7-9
ASSLGGGPSAEQY